This is a list of T cell receptor beta chains from one sample in a study of immune evolution from preneoplasia to lung adenocarcinoma. Here immunoSEQ multiplex PCR was the method, and the copy in TCRdb shows in-frame clones only, minus some. Among 4,000 to 6,000 clones listed, approximately 86% were seen once. Input material: FFPE adjacent normal lung tissue. The receptors originated from a donor at least 70 years old with lung adenocarcinoma. Each CDR3 is given with its conserved first and last residue. D genes are given only for firm matches. Some rows have no size entry. The others give once, few or many, or a class for an expanded clone.

clone_size j_call d_call v_call cdr3_aa cdr3_nt
once TRBJ2-5 TRBD2 TRBV5-4 CASSSGGQAQTQYF TGTGCCAGCAGCTCGGGGGGGCAGGCACAGACCCAGTACTTC
. TRBJ1-1 TRBD1 TRBV27 CASGRQGAEAFF TGTGCCAGCGGAAGACAGGGGGCTGAAGCTTTCTTT
. TRBJ1-2 . TRBV29-1 CSGLGGTNYGYTF TGCAGCGGTCTGGGGGGAACTAACTATGGCTACACCTTC
. TRBJ2-2 . TRBV6-1 CASSEKGGLGTGELFF TGTGCCAGCAGTGAAAAGGGGGGACTGGGCACCGGGGAGCTGTTTTTT
. TRBJ1-3 . TRBV2 CASGEYTIYF TGTGCCAGCGGGGAATACACCATATATTTT
. TRBJ1-1 . TRBV7-3 CASSPLTALNTEAFF TGTGCCAGCAGCCCGCTGACAGCGCTGAACACTGAAGCTTTCTTT
. TRBJ2-4 TRBD2 TRBV30 CAWSEGLAGNIQYF TGTGCCTGGAGCGAGGGACTAGCGGGAAACATTCAGTACTTC
. TRBJ2-1 . TRBV7-9 CASSLMGGRDNEQFF TGTGCCAGCAGCTTGATGGGCGGCAGGGACAATGAGCAGTTCTTC
. TRBJ1-2 . TRBV28 CASSFGQGLGYTF TGTGCCAGCAGTTTCGGCCAGGGCTTAGGCTACACCTTC
few TRBJ1-2 . TRBV6-5 CASGSANYGYTF TGTGCCAGCGGCTCTGCTAACTATGGCTACACCTTC
. TRBJ2-2 . TRBV29-1 CSAGRKNTGELFF TGCAGCGCAGGACGGAAGAACACCGGGGAGCTGTTTTTT
once TRBJ1-1 TRBD1 TRBV7-9 CASSERQGRTEAFF TGTGCCAGCAGCGAACGACAGGGTAGGACTGAAGCTTTCTTT
. TRBJ2-7 . TRBV5-1 CASSLGHSSYEQYF TGCGCCAGCAGCTTGGGACATAGCTCCTACGAGCAGTACTTC
few TRBJ2-1 TRBD2 TRBV19 CASSSLAGGGEQFF TGTGCCAGTAGTAGTCTAGCGGGAGGAGGTGAGCAGTTCTTC
. TRBJ1-5 . TRBV30 CAWKVGTGDGTQHF TGTGCCTGGAAAGTGGGTACGGGAGATGGGACCCAGCATTTT
. TRBJ1-1 TRBD1 TRBV10-3 CAISAGTGAFSAFF TGTGCCATCAGTGCCGGGACAGGGGCTTTTTCTGCTTTCTTT
. TRBJ2-3 . TRBV5-4 CASSNKRGFPSTDTQYF TGTGCCAGCAGCAACAAACGAGGGTTTCCTAGCACAGATACGCAGTATTTT
. TRBJ2-5 TRBD2 TRBV4-1 CASSQGRGVGETQYF TGCGCCAGCAGCCAAGGTCGGGGGGTTGGAGAGACCCAGTACTTC
. TRBJ2-4 . TRBV19 CASNNPQGLAKNIQYF TGTGCCAGTAACAACCCCCAGGGGCTAGCCAAAAACATTCAGTACTTC
once TRBJ2-1 . TRBV19 CASSIDPQGPYNEQFF TGTGCCAGTAGTATCGACCCTCAGGGGCCCTACAATGAGCAGTTCTTC
. TRBJ2-3 . TRBV5-1 CASSLVTSTDTQYF TGCGCCAGCAGCTTGGTCACGAGCACAGATACGCAGTATTTT
. TRBJ2-3 . TRBV9 CASSVATDTQYF TGTGCCAGCAGCGTAGCGACAGATACGCAGTATTTT
. TRBJ2-2 TRBD2 TRBV27 CASSLGASGIYELFF TGTGCCAGCAGTTTAGGGGCTAGCGGGATTTACGAGCTGTTTTTT
. TRBJ1-5 TRBD1 TRBV28 CASRVTGGWQPQHF TGTGCCAGCAGGGTAACAGGGGGCTGGCAGCCCCAGCATTTT
. TRBJ1-5 . TRBV6-5 CASSYSIAAQPQHF TGTGCCAGCAGTTACTCTATCGCTGCCCAGCCCCAGCATTTT
. TRBJ2-7 . TRBV14 CASSQERVGEQYF TGTGCCAGCAGCCAAGAAAGGGTGGGGGAGCAGTACTTC